The T cell receptor beta chain described here comes from a study of blood T cell repertoires in COVID-19. Original data processing: The authors estimated nucleated cell counts from reference gene primer amplification. Libraries were prepared by immunoSEQ multiplex PCR; TCRdb keeps only in-frame clonotypes and omits some of them. V, J and clone size are those of that table, while D and trimming were read from the DNA. The data hold about 130,000 clones, with about 76% observed a single time. The sample consisted of peripheral blood. The clonotype comes from a woman aged 65 to 85 with COVID-19, enrolled during active disease.

CDR3 loop: CASSTTGGGPSGYTF. Here the CDR3 DNA reads TGTGCCAGTAGTACAACAGGGGGCGGACCAAGTGGCTACACCTTC. The J gene is TRBJ1-2, the V gene TRBV19, with 9 bases lining up with TRBD1. Losses at the gene ends were 4 bases for V and 7 bases for J; bases not matched to a gene: 10. CDR3 length: 15 amino acids. Germline-derived CDR1 and CDR2 are LNHDA and SQIVND (reference sequence).